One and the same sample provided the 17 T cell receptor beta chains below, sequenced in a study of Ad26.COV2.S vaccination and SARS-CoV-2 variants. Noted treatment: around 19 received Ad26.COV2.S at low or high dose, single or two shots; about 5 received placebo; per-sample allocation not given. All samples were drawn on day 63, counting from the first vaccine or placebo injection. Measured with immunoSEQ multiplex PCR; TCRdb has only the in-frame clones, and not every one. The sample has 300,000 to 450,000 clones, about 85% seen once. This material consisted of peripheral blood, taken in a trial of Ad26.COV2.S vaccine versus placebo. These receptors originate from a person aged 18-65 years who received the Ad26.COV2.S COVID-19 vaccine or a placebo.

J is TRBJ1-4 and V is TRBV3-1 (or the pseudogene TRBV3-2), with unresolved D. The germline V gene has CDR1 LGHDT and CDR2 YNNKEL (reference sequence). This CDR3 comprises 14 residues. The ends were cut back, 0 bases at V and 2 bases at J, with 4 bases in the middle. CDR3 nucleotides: TGTGCCAGCAGCCAAGAGCCTACTAATGAAAAACTGTTTTTT. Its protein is CASSQEPTNEKLFF.

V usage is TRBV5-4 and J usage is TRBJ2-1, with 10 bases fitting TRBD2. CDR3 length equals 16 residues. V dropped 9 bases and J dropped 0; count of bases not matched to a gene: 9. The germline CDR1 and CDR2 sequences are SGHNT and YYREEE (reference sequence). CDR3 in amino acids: CAIPFSGGNSYNEQFF. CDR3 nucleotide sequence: TGTGCCATCCCCTTTAGCGGGGGGAACTCCTACAATGAGCAGTTCTTC.

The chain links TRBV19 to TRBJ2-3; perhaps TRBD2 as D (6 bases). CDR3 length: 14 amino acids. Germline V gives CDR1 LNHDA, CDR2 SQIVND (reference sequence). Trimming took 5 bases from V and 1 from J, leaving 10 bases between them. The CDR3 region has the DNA TGTGCCAGTAGTCCGCGGGATGGCACAGATACGCAGTATTTT. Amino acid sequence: CASSPRDGTDTQYF. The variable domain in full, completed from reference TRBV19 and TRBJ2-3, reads DGGITQSPKYLFRKEGQNVTLSCEQNLNHDAMYWYRQDPGQGLRLIYYSQIVNDFQKGDIAEGYSVSREKKESFPLTVTSAQKNPTAFYLCASSPRDGTDTQYFGPGTRLTVL.

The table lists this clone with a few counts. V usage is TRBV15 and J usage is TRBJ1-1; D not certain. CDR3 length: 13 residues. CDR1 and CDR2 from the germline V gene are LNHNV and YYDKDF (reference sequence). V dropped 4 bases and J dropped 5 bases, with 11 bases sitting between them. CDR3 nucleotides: TGTGCCACCAGCAAAAGGACGGGGACTGAAGCTTTCTTT. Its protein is CATSKRTGTEAFF.

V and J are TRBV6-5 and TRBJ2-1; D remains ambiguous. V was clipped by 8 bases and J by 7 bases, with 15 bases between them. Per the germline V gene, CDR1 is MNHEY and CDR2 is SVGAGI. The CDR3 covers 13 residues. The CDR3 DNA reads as TGTGCCAGCGTGGCATCGATGCGGAATGAGCAGTTCTTC. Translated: CASVASMRNEQFF.

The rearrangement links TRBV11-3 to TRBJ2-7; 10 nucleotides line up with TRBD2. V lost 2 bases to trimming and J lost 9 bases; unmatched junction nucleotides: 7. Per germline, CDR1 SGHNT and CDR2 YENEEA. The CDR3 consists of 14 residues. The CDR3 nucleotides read TGTGCCAGCAGCTTAAGCGGGGGGGCCGGGAGGCAGTACTTC. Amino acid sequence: CASSLSGGAGRQYF. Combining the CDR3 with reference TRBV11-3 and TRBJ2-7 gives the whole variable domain EAGVVQSPRYKIIEKKQPVAFWCNPISGHNTLYWYLQNLGQGPELLIRYENEEAVDDSQLPKDRFSAERLKGVDSTLKIQPAELGDSAVYLCASSLSGGAGRQYFGPGTRLTVT.

DNA of the CDR3: TGTGCCAGCTCTAGTCCGGGACTACTTTCAAATGAGCAGTTCTTC. This codes for CASSSPGLLSNEQFF. The genes are TRBV27 and TRBJ2-1, with 7 positions matching TRBD2. There are 15 residues in the CDR3. Germline CDR1 reads MNHEY; CDR2 reads SMNVEV (reference sequence). The V segment lost 8 bases and the J segment 7 bases; nucleotides outside the gene matches: 14.

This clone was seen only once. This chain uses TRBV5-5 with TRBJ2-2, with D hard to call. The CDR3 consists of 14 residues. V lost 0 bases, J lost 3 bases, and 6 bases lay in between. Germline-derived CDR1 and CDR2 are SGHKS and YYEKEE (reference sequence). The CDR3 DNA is TGTGCCAGCAGCTTGGTGGGTTACACCGGGGAGCTGTTTTTT. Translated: CASSLVGYTGELFF.

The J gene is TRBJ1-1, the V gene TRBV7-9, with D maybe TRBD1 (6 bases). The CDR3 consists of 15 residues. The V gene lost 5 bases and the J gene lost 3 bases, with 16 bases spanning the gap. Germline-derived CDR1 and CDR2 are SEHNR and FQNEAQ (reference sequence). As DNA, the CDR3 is TGTGCCAGCAGCGGACGCAGGGGAAGGGACACTGAAGCTTTCTTT. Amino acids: CASSGRRGRDTEAFF.

In nucleotides, the CDR3 is TGTGCCAGCAGCTTTGGGACTAGCGGGGAATACGAGCAGTACTTC. Translating it yields CASSFGTSGEYEQYF. This chain links TRBV7-2 with TRBJ2-7, with TRBD2 matching 13 bases. J was trimmed by 4 bases and V by 3 bases; bases with no gene match: 3. The germline CDR1 and CDR2 sequences are SGHTA and FQGNSA. This CDR3 comprises 15 residues.

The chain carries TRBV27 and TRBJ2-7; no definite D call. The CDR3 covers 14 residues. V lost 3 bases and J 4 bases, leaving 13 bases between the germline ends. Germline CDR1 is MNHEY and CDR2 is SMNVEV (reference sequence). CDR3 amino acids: CASSFGPGSYEQYF. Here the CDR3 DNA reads TGTGCCAGCAGTTTTGGTCCAGGATCATACGAGCAGTACTTC.

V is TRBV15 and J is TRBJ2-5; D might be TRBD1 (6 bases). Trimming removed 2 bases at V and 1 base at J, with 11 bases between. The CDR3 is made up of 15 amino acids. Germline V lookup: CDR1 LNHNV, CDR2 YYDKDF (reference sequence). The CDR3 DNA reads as TGTGCCACCAGCAGATCATGGACAGTCCAAGAGACCCAGTACTTC. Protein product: CATSRSWTVQETQYF. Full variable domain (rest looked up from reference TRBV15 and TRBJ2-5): DAMVIQNPRYQVTQFGKPVTLSCSQTLNHNVMYWYQQKSSQAPKLLFHYYDKDFNNEADTPDNFQSRRPNTSFCFLDIRSPGLGDTAMYLCATSRSWTVQETQYFGPGTRLLVL.

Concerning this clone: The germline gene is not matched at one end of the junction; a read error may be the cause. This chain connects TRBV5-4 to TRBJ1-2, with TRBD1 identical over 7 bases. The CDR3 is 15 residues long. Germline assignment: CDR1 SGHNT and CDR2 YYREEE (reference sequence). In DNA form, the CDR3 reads TGTGCCAGCAGATTGGGGGGGGACAGAAGCTATGGCTACACCTTC. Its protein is CASRLGGDRSYGYTF.

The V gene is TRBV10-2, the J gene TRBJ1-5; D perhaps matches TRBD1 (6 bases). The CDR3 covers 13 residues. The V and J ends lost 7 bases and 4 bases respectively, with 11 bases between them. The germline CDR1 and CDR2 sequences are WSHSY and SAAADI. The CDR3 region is CASKGGANQPQHF. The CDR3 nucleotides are TGCGCCAGCAAAGGGGGGGCTAATCAGCCCCAGCATTTT.

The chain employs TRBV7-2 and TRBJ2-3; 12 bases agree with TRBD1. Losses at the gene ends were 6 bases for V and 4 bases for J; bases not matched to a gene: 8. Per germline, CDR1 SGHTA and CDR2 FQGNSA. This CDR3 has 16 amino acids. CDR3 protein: CASRTGGTGGADTQYF. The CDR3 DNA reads TGTGCCAGCAGAACAGGGGGGACAGGGGGCGCAGATACGCAGTATTTT.

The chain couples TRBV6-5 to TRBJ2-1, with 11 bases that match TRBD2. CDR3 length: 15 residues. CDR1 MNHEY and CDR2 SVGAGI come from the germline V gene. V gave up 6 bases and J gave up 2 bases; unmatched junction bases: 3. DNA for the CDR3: TGTGCCAGCAGCCAACTAGCGGGGGCCTACAATGAGCAGTTCTTC. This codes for CASSQLAGAYNEQFF.

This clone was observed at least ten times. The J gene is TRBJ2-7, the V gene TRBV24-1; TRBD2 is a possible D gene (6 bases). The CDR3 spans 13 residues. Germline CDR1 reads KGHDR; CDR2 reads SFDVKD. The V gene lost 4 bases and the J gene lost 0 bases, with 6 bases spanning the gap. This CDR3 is CATSERGSYEQYF. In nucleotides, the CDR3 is TGTGCCACCAGTGAGCGGGGCTCCTACGAGCAGTACTTC.